This is a list of T cell receptor beta chains from one sample in a study of cytomegalovirus exposure and HLA in healthy donors. This table comes from immunoSEQ multiplex PCR, and its TCRdb copy is limited to in-frame clones, with some not included. This sample's table has 40,000 or so clones. The sample consisted of PBMCs. Every receptor here comes from a male donor in good health and CMV-seronegative. Both conserved end residues are part of each CDR3.

>TRBV4-1|16|TRBJ2-1
CASSHEGLEGYNEQFF
>TRBV7-3|15|TRBJ2-1
CASSFGHSLEDEQFF
>TRBV7-8|17|TRBJ2-3
CASSVGAWGGSTDTQYF
>TRBV7-9|15|TRBJ1-1
CASSTPGTENTEAFF
>TRBV5-6|18|TRBJ2-1
CASSLGGGHRVRRNEQFF
>TRBV5-1|16|TRBJ1-2
CASSLASGPFEYGYTF
>TRBV4-2|15|.
CASSRPGSGFYEQYF
>TRBV4-1|15|TRBJ2-2
CASTTHLGESGELFF
>TRBV12-5|15|TRBJ2-7
CASGLSSTGGDEQYF
>TRBV5-1|16|TRBJ2-3
CASSLELAGEVDTQYF
>TRBV2|14|TRBJ1-3
CASSDRGQGNTIYF
>TRBV10-3|16|TRBJ1-3
CAISENSLISGNTIYF
>TRBV19|15|TRBJ2-2
CASSMTGSGAGELFF
>TRBV6-1|14|TRBJ1-5
CASSESGLNQPQHF